This is a list of T cell receptor beta chains from one sample in a study of blood T cell repertoires in COVID-19. Some clones are missing from TCRdb's copy, which holds only in-frame ones; the method was immunoSEQ multiplex PCR. The table lists just over 350,000 clones, more than 75% of them singletons. The specimen sequenced was PBMCs or T cells enriched from blood (not recorded which). These TCRs come from a woman aged 30 to 39 who had recovered from COVID-19. CDR3s include the opening cysteine and the closing phenylalanine or tryptophan. D genes are given only for firm matches.

V gene	D gene	J gene	CDR3 DNA	CDR3 protein
TRBV2	.	TRBJ1-5	TGTGCCAGCACCCGAGGGATTCATAGCAATCAGCCCCAGCATTTT	CASTRGIHSNQPQHF
TRBV6-1	.	TRBJ1-2	TGTGCCAGCAGTGAGACCAGGGGAGTGGGAGGCTACACCTTC	CASSETRGVGGYTF
TRBV15	.	TRBJ1-2	TGTGCCACCAGCAGAGAGTATGACGCAGCGTGGGGCTACACCTTC	CATSREYDAAWGYTF
TRBV11-2	.	TRBJ1-6	TGTGCCAGCAGCCGTCAAGGACAGAACAATTCACCCCTCCACTTT	CASSRQGQNNSPLHF
TRBV7-2	TRBD2	TRBJ2-3	TGTGCCAGCAGCTTATGGCGGGAGGCCGATACGCAGTATTTT	CASSLWREADTQYF
TRBV18	TRBD1	TRBJ1-3	TGTGCCAGCTCACCACAGGGGGCTGGAGGAAACACCATATATTTT	CASSPQGAGGNTIYF
TRBV6-5	.	TRBJ1-1	TGTGCCAGCAGTTACGGCACCCACACTGAAGCTTTCTTT	CASSYGTHTEAFF
TRBV11-3	TRBD2	TRBJ2-1	TGTGCCAGCAGCCCTAGCGGGGGGGCCTTACGGTTCTTC	CASSPSGGALRFF
TRBV19	.	TRBJ1-5	TGTGCCAGTAGTATATACGACAGCCGGAGCAATCAGCCCCAGCATTTT	CASSIYDSRSNQPQHF
TRBV11-2	.	TRBJ2-7	TGTGCCAGCAGTTCGATTGAAAGGGAGCCGGGCGAGCAGTACTTC	CASSSIEREPGEQYF
TRBV9	.	TRBJ2-3	TGTGCCAGCAGCGTACTAGAGGGCCGATGGACAGATACGCAGTATTTT	CASSVLEGRWTDTQYF
TRBV5-8	.	TRBJ2-1	TGTGCCAGCAGCCCCCTAGGCACCTACAATGAGCAGTTCTTC	CASSPLGTYNEQFF